The 31 T cell receptor beta chains below come from one sample, sequenced in a study of blood T cell repertoires in COVID-19. TCRdb's table, derived via immunoSEQ multiplex PCR, lists solely in-frame clones and lacks some. This sample has around 190,000 clones; about nine tenths occur once, and the top ten carry 1.5% to 2%. Input material: peripheral blood. These receptors all come from a man aged 18 to 29 with active or convalescent COVID-19.

In this sample, this clone turned up once. V and J are TRBV6-1 and TRBJ2-3; TRBD2 matches at 12 bases. The V gene end was trimmed by 1 base and the J gene end by 7 bases; junction bases not matched to a gene: 6. The CDR3 extends over 16 amino acids. Germline loops: CDR1 MNHNS, CDR2 SASEGT. CDR3 sequence: CASSEVTSGGWNTQYF. The CDR3, as DNA: TGTGCCAGCAGTGAAGTGACTAGCGGGGGCTGGAATACGCAGTATTTT.

The chain joins TRBV7-6 to TRBJ2-2; 7 bases fit TRBD2. Germline CDR1 reads SGHVS; CDR2 reads FNYEAQ. With 0 bases clipped from V and 5 bases from J, the junction kept 6 bases outside the gene matches. There are 16 residues in the CDR3. The CDR3 region is CASSLASGTGTGELFF. The CDR3 DNA sequence: TGTGCCAGCAGCTTAGCAAGCGGGACGGGGACCGGGGAGCTGTTTTTT.

V usage is TRBV5-4 and J usage is TRBJ1-4; D may be TRBD1 (5 bases). Germline V gene sequence: CDR1 SGHNT, CDR2 YYREEE (reference sequence). V was cut by 6 bases and J by 0 bases, with 12 bases left in between. The CDR3 has 15 residues. This chain's CDR3 is CASNSWGATNEKLFF. Here the CDR3 DNA reads TGTGCCAGCAACTCGTGGGGGGCAACTAATGAAAAACTGTTTTTT.

The rearrangement links TRBV5-1 to TRBJ1-2, with unresolved D. The CDR3 is 13 residues long. CDR1 and CDR2 (germline): SGHRS, YFSETQ. V was clipped by 0 bases and J by 4 bases, with 7 bases between them. The CDR3 DNA is TGCGCCAGCAGCTTGGACAACGCCTATGGCTACACCTTC. It specifies CASSLDNAYGYTF.

This clone was picked up a small number of times. The genes are TRBV30 and TRBJ1-5; maybe TRBD1 (5 bases). Germline V gene lookup returns CDR1 GTSNPN and CDR2 SVGIG (reference sequence). V shed 3 bases and J shed 4 bases, with 10 bases lying between them. CDR3 length equals 13 residues. The CDR3 here is CAWSRQLNQPQHF. The CDR3, as DNA: TGTGCCTGGAGCCGACAGCTAAATCAGCCCCAGCATTTT. The full variable domain, with the rest looked up from reference TRBV30 and TRBJ1-5, is SQTIHQWPATLVQPVGSPLSLECTVEGTSNPNLYWYRQAAGRGLQLLFYSVGIGQISSEVPQNLSASRPQDRQFILSSKKLLLSDSGFYLCAWSRQLNQPQHFGDGTRLSIL.

The chain recombines TRBV5-3 with TRBJ2-3, with TRBD1 identical over 12 bases. TRBV5-3 is an ORF, with its function uncertain. The CDR3 sequence is 20 residues long. V was pared by 3 bases and J by 3 bases, with 17 bases of the junction left unmatched. The CDR3 coding sequence is TGTGCCAGAAGCTCTGCCCAGGGACAGGGGGCATGTCGGGTAACAGATACGCAGTATTTT. Its translation is CARSSAQGQGACRVTDTQYF.

The chain uses TRBV6-5 and TRBJ1-2; the D gene is possibly TRBD1 (5 bases). The CDR3 length is 13 residues. Germline V lookup: CDR1 MNHEY, CDR2 SVGAGI. Trimming stripped 4 bases from V and 6 bases from J, with 12 bases between. CDR3 region: CASSFTGSDGYTF. CDR3 DNA: TGTGCCAGCAGTTTTACAGGCTCTGATGGCTACACCTTC.

This clone was found once. The chain is built from TRBV18 and TRBJ1-2; 7 bases map to TRBD1. The CDR3 is made up of 13 amino acids. Germline loops: CDR1 KGHSH, CDR2 LQKENI. With 1 base clipped from V and 8 bases from J, the junction kept 4 bases outside the gene matches. In nucleotides, the CDR3 is TGTGCCAGCTCACCACAGGGGGCTGGGGGCTACACCTTC. It specifies CASSPQGAGGYTF. Variable domain in full (rest from reference TRBV18 and TRBJ1-2): NAGVMQNPRHLVRRRGQEARLRCSPMKGHSHVYWYRQLPEEGLKFMVYLQKENIIDESGMPKERFSAEFPKEGPSILRIQQVVRGDSAAYFCASSPQGAGGYTFGSGTRLTVV.

This chain joins TRBV6-6 and TRBJ2-7; a weak D match, TRBD1 (5 bases). Germline-derived CDR1 and CDR2 are MNHNY and SVGAGI (reference sequence). Trimming took 4 bases from V and 2 from J, leaving 9 bases between them. This CDR3 comprises 13 residues. The CDR3 reads CASSLGPTYEQYF. For the CDR3, the DNA is TGTGCCAGCAGTTTGGGGCCCACCTACGAGCAGTACTTC.

The chain joins TRBV7-9 to TRBJ1-1; D possibly corresponds to TRBD1 (5 bases). The germline V gene has CDR1 SEHNR and CDR2 FQNEAQ (reference sequence). The CDR3 runs to 15 residues. Trimming pared 5 bases from V and 7 bases from J, leaving 20 bases between. The CDR3 DNA reads as TGTGCCAGCAGCCCCCGTTCGGGGGGGTACTATGAAGCTTTCTTT. Its protein is CASSPRSGGYYEAFF.

V gene TRBV6-2 or TRBV6-3 combines with J gene TRBJ2-4; 7 nucleotides agree with TRBD1. With 5 bases clipped from V and 10 bases from J, the junction kept 11 bases outside the gene matches. From germline, CDR1 is MNHEY and CDR2 SVGEGT. This CDR3 comprises 14 residues. In DNA, the CDR3 is TGTGCCAGCAGTAAGACAGGGACGGACGAAATTCAGTACTTC. Its translation is CASSKTGTDEIQYF.

The J gene is TRBJ1-2, the V gene TRBV3-1 (or the pseudogene TRBV3-2), with 9 positions matching TRBD1. There are 17 residues in the CDR3. Germline V gene sequence: CDR1 LGHDT, CDR2 YNNKEL (reference sequence). J lost 5 bases, V lost 0 bases, and 10 bases had no gene match. CDR3 protein: CASSQDRLRQGGYGYTF. Here the CDR3 DNA reads TGTGCCAGCAGCCAAGATCGACTTAGACAGGGGGGATATGGCTACACCTTC.

The rearrangement joins TRBV19 to TRBJ1-1; 9 bases align to TRBD1. This CDR3 is 15 amino acids long. Germline V lookup: CDR1 LNHDA, CDR2 SQIVND (reference sequence). V lost 5 bases and J lost 9; bases outside the gene matches: 13. The CDR3 DNA follows: TGTGCCAGTAGTCTGAGGACAGGGGCTGGGGGGAAAGCTTTCTTT. This sequence encodes CASSLRTGAGGKAFF.

V gene TRBV5-1 combines with J gene TRBJ2-7; 13 positions agree with TRBD2. This CDR3 region has 15 residues. Germline CDR1 and CDR2: SGHRS and YFSETQ. Trimming took 4 bases from V and 4 from J; bases not matched to a gene: 5. As DNA, the CDR3 is TGCGCCAGCAGCAGCCAGACTAGCGGGGGGTACGAGCAGTACTTC. This sequence encodes CASSSQTSGGYEQYF.

The V gene is TRBV6-5, the J gene TRBJ2-3; D possibly corresponds to TRBD1 (6 bases). V lost 6 bases and J 0 bases, leaving 13 bases between the germline ends. CDR1 is MNHEY and CDR2 is SVGAGI in the germline V gene. The CDR3 is 15 amino acids. CDR3 loop: CASSGRGDSTDTQYF. The CDR3, as DNA: TGTGCCAGCAGCGGCAGGGGTGATAGCACAGATACGCAGTATTTT.

The chain has TRBV19 and TRBJ2-2, with 8 bases fitting TRBD2. Germline CDR1 reads LNHDA; CDR2 reads SQIVND (reference sequence). V lost 10 bases to trimming and J lost 1 base; unmatched junction nucleotides: 8. The CDR3 spans 15 residues. The CDR3 region has the DNA TGTGCCACACCCGGCGGGGGGAAGAACACCGGGGAGCTGTTTTTT. This codes for CATPGGGKNTGELFF.

The J gene is TRBJ1-1, the V gene TRBV4-1; 10 bases match TRBD1. V lost 3 bases, J lost 4 bases, and 5 bases stayed unmatched. CDR1 and CDR2 from the germline V gene are MGHRA and YSYEKL. CDR3 size: 15 residues. CDR3 in amino acids: CASSHDRGQGTEAFF. CDR3 DNA: TGCGCCAGCAGCCATGACAGGGGGCAAGGCACTGAAGCTTTCTTT.

The CDR3 protein is CSVEREGAGATYEQYF. In DNA, the CDR3 is TGCAGCGTTGAACGGGAAGGGGCGGGGGCGACCTACGAGCAGTACTTC. This chain uses TRBV29-1 with TRBJ2-7, with D perhaps TRBD2 (7 bases). This CDR3 is 16 amino acids long. The V gene's germline CDR1 is SQVTM and CDR2 ANQGSEA. V lost 2 bases to trimming and J lost 2 bases, with 19 bases between them.

The rearrangement joins TRBV19 to TRBJ1-2, with 7 nucleotides matching TRBD1. The CDR3 is made up of 14 amino acids. In germline, CDR1 is LNHDA, CDR2 SQIVND (reference sequence). After removal of 6 bases from V and 5 bases from J, the junction contained 9 bases not matched to a gene. Here the CDR3 reads CASREPGQPYGYTF. The CDR3 DNA reads as TGTGCCAGTAGGGAACCGGGACAGCCATATGGCTACACCTTC.

The V call is TRBV3-1 (or the pseudogene TRBV3-2), the J call TRBJ2-7; possibly TRBD2 for D (5 bases). The CDR3 sequence is 12 residues long. The V gene's germline CDR1 is LGHDT and CDR2 YNNKEL (reference sequence). Trimming pared 5 bases from V and 7 bases from J, leaving 12 bases between. CDR3 sequence (DNA): TGTGCCAGCAGCGACAACCGCGGGGAGCAGTACTTC. This encodes CASSDNRGEQYF.

The chain recombines TRBV6-5 with TRBJ2-7, with 9 positions matching TRBD1. Germline CDR1 MNHEY, CDR2 SVGAGI. Trimming removed 5 bases from V and 6 bases from J; junction bases left unmatched: 11. The CDR3 consists of 15 residues. The CDR3 region is CASSRYRGLDSEQYF. In nucleotides, the CDR3 is TGTGCCAGCAGTAGATACAGGGGGCTTGACTCCGAGCAGTACTTC.

This clone appeared a single time. The chain employs TRBV11-2 and TRBJ2-2; the D is unclear. The CDR3 runs 13 residues. V lost 2 bases, J lost 5 bases, and 6 bases lay in between. Germline V gene data show CDR1 as SGHAT and CDR2 as FQNNGV. The CDR3 DNA reads TGTGCCAGCAGCTTACGAGGTACCGGGGAGCTGTTTTTT. Protein: CASSLRGTGELFF. Complete variable domain (other parts from reference TRBV11-2 and TRBJ2-2): EAGVAQSPRYKIIEKRQSVAFWCNPISGHATLYWYQQILGQGPKLLIQFQNNGVVDDSQLPKDRFSAERLKGVDSTLKIQPAKLEDSAVYLCASSLRGTGELFFGEGSRLTVL.

The J gene is TRBJ2-7, the V gene TRBV10-3; 8 nucleotides line up with TRBD1. Germline-derived CDR1 and CDR2 are ENHRY and SYGVKD. CDR3 length: 14 residues. Trimming removed 5 bases from V and 5 bases from J; junction bases left unmatched: 8. The CDR3 spells CAISRTDRGNEQYF. As DNA, the CDR3 is TGTGCCATCAGTCGCACCGACAGGGGCAACGAGCAGTACTTC.

The CDR3 DNA follows: TGTGCCAGCAGCCAAGGCGCATACGAGCAGTACTTC. Amino acids: CASSQGAYEQYF. The chain joins TRBV3-1 (or the pseudogene TRBV3-2) to TRBJ2-7; the D is unclear. The CDR3 is 12 residues long. Germline CDR1 reads LGHDT; CDR2 reads YNNKEL (reference sequence). V gave up 1 base and J gave up 4 bases, with 5 bases separating them.

Points on this clone: The junction departs from germline at one end; a sequencing error may be responsible. This chain joins TRBV7-9 and TRBJ2-2; 13 bases fit TRBD2. This CDR3 is 14 amino acids long. Per germline, CDR1 SEHNR and CDR2 FQNEAQ (reference sequence). The CDR3 coding sequence is TGTGCCAGCAGGAAACTAGCGGGGGGGCCGTCGGGACTTTTT. Its protein product is CASRKLAGGPSGLF.

The V call is TRBV2, the J call TRBJ2-2; tentatively, D is TRBD2 (7 bases). V was cut by 8 bases and J by 4 bases, with 14 bases left in between. The length of the CDR3 is 14 residues. Germline V gene sequence: CDR1 SNHLY, CDR2 FYNNEI. In DNA, the CDR3 is TGTGCCAGCCGGGGGGCGCCGGGCACCGGGGAGCTGTTTTTT. This translates into CASRGAPGTGELFF.

Here the CDR3 reads CASSNDMGAYRPQHF. Here the CDR3 DNA reads TGTGCCAGCAGCAATGACATGGGGGCCTATCGGCCCCAGCATTTT. The V call is TRBV5-5, the J call TRBJ1-5; tentatively, D is TRBD1 (6 bases). The CDR3 consists of 15 residues. Trimming took off 4 bases at V and 9 bases at J, with 20 bases between the two ends. In germline, CDR1 is SGHKS, CDR2 YYEKEE (reference sequence).

This clone appeared once. The genes are TRBV7-9 and TRBJ1-1; D is unresolved. The CDR3 is made up of 11 amino acids. CDR1 SEHNR and CDR2 FQNEAQ come from the germline V gene (reference sequence). The V and J ends lost 8 bases and 10 bases respectively, with 14 bases between them. CDR3 in amino acids: CASSRYGGAFF. DNA of the CDR3: TGTGCCAGCTCCCGTTACGGAGGAGCTTTCTTT.

This sequence joins TRBV2 and TRBJ1-6; tentatively, D is TRBD1 (5 bases). Germline-derived CDR1 and CDR2 are SNHLY and FYNNEI. V lost 2 bases and J lost 10, with 12 bases in between. The CDR3 is 14 amino acids. The CDR3 loop reads CASSESGRPSPLHF. CDR3 bases: TGTGCCAGCAGTGAATCAGGGAGGCCCTCACCCCTCCACTTT.

This clone was recorded once. V usage is TRBV19 and J usage is TRBJ1-6, with TRBD1 as a possible D gene (5 bases). In germline, CDR1 is LNHDA, CDR2 SQIVND (reference sequence). The CDR3 covers 14 residues. Trimming took off 3 bases at V and 6 bases at J, with 9 bases between the two ends. CDR3 sequence reads: CASSMIGGNSPLHF. CDR3 sequence (DNA): TGTGCCAGTAGTATGATCGGGGGTAATTCACCCCTCCACTTT.

The rearrangement uses TRBV6-6 and TRBJ1-1; D is unresolved. The length of the CDR3 is 14 residues. Trimming took 8 bases from V and 1 from J, leaving 14 bases between them. Germline lookup yields CDR1 MNHNY and CDR2 SVGAGI (reference sequence). The CDR3 spells CASSLATENTEAFF. CDR3 DNA sequence: TGTGCCAGCTCCCTCGCCACAGAGAACACTGAAGCTTTCTTT.